The 22 T cell receptor beta chains below were found in one sample sequenced in a study of T-cell memory formation after mild COVID-19. TCRdb called the 5' RACE reads again in MiXCR, with one record for every CDR3 protein. The repertoire has about 180,000 distinct CDR3 sequences, 15% to 20% of them found once; the top ten carry roughly 2.1%. The sequenced sample was PBMCs or a T cell subset sorted from them (not recorded which). The receptors derive from an adult woman who had mild COVID-19 (a few samples of this study predate the infection). Cell type and time point are not known.

The J gene is TRBJ2-7, the V gene TRBV7-3; 8 bases line up with TRBD2. The V segment lost 6 bases and the J segment 3 bases; nucleotides outside the gene matches: 7. The CDR3 is 14 amino acids. The V gene's germline CDR1 is SGHTA and CDR2 FQGTGA. CDR3 DNA: TGTGCCAGCAGACCCACCGGGACTAGCTACGAGCAGTACTTC. Amino acid sequence: CASRPTGTSYEQYF.

The gene calls are TRBV7-3 and TRBJ1-2, with TRBD1 identical over 9 bases. V gave up 6 bases and J gave up 1 base; unmatched junction bases: 3. Germline lookup yields CDR1 SGHTA and CDR2 FQGTGA. This CDR3 has 14 residues. This chain's CDR3 is CASSRTGDNYGYTF. The CDR3 bases are TGTGCCAGCAGTCGGACAGGGGATAACTATGGCTACACCTTC.

J is TRBJ2-7 and V is TRBV6-1; D gene uncertain. Germline lookup yields CDR1 MNHNS and CDR2 SASEGT. V dropped 6 bases and J dropped 2 bases, with 14 bases sitting between them. The CDR3 has 14 residues. CDR3 in DNA: TGTGCCAGCAGCAGCGCAGGATTTACCTACGAGCAGTACTTC. Protein product: CASSSAGFTYEQYF.

This clonotype was picked up a small number of times. The chain couples TRBV9 to TRBJ2-2; 7 bases map to TRBD1. CDR3 length: 13 amino acids. Germline CDR1 SGDLS, CDR2 YYNGEE. Trimming removed 1 base from V and 7 bases from J; junction bases left unmatched: 1. The CDR3 sequence is CASSVRDSGELFF. CDR3 nucleotide sequence: TGTGCCAGCAGCGTACGGGACAGCGGGGAGCTGTTTTTT.

The chain recombines TRBV12-3 or TRBV12-4 with TRBJ1-2; D gene unclear. Trimming took off 8 bases at V and 4 bases at J, with 8 bases between the two ends. The CDR3 contains 11 residues. The CDR3 nucleotides are TGTGCCAGCCGGAGCCTCTATGGCTACACCTTC. This encodes CASRSLYGYTF.

This clonotype occurred many times. V is TRBV12-3 or TRBV12-4 and J is TRBJ2-1, with 7 bases that match TRBD2. This CDR3 is built from 16 residues. Trimming removed 3 bases from V and 2 bases from J; junction bases left unmatched: 7. In nucleotides, the CDR3 is TGTGCCAGCAGTTTGTTTAGCGGGTTTACCTACAATGAGCAGTTCTTC. This gives the protein CASSLFSGFTYNEQFF.

The chain links TRBV5-1 to TRBJ1-2, with D uncertain. The CDR3 covers 14 residues. The germline CDR1 and CDR2 sequences are SGHRS and YFSETQ. Deletions cut 4 bases from V and 3 bases from J, with 13 bases between. The CDR3 protein is CASSEGSADYGYTF. In DNA form, the CDR3 reads TGCGCCAGCAGCGAAGGCAGCGCCGACTATGGCTACACCTTC.

The chain has TRBV7-2 and TRBJ1-2; D is unclear. Germline assignment: CDR1 SGHTA and CDR2 FQGNSA. The CDR3 is 14 amino acids. Trimming stripped 5 bases from V and 3 bases from J, with 13 bases between. This CDR3 reads CASSLRRLDYGYTF. In DNA, the CDR3 is TGTGCCAGCAGCCTGAGGAGATTGGACTATGGCTACACCTTC.

Here the CDR3 DNA reads TGTGCCAGCAGTACATGGTGGGTCACCGGGGAGCTGTTTTTT. This encodes CASSTWWVTGELFF. This rearrangement joins TRBV6-5 to TRBJ2-2; no firm D call. The CDR3 contains 14 residues. V was cut by 5 bases and J by 4 bases, with 11 bases left in between. Germline CDR1 and CDR2: MNHEY and SVGAGI.

CDR3 in DNA: TGCAGTGCTAGCCGAGGACAGGGTGGGGATTCACCCCTCCACTTT. Amino acids: CSASRGQGGDSPLHF. This sequence joins TRBV20-1 and TRBJ1-6; 8 bases are a match to TRBD1. CDR1 is DFQATT, CDR2 SNEGSKA, per germline (reference sequence). J lost 8 bases, V lost 3 bases, and 9 bases had no gene match. The length of the CDR3 is 15 residues.

This clonotype showed up just a few times. This chain uses TRBV29-1 with TRBJ2-3, with 9 bases lining up with TRBD1. Germline V gene sequence: CDR1 SQVTM, CDR2 ANQGSEA. V trimming: 7 bases; J trimming: 2 bases; junction bases outside the gene matches: 7. The CDR3 runs to 14 residues. The CDR3 region is CSARGTGTTDTQYF. As DNA, the CDR3 is TGCAGCGCCCGCGGGACAGGGACCACAGATACGCAGTATTTT.

This rearrangement joins TRBV4-2 to TRBJ2-1; D is ambiguous. CDR3 length equals 13 residues. Germline V CDR1 and CDR2: LGHNA, YNFKEQ. The V end was cut by 7 bases, the J end by 7 bases, with 14 bases between. CDR3 region: CASNGLGENEQFF. The DNA for the CDR3 is TGTGCCAGCAATGGGCTTGGAGAAAATGAGCAGTTCTTC.

This chain connects TRBV20-1 to TRBJ2-7, with D tentatively TRBD1 or TRBD2 (6 bases each). CDR1 DFQATT and CDR2 SNEGSKA come from the germline V gene (reference sequence). The V gene lost 1 base and the J gene lost 3 bases, with 13 bases spanning the gap. This CDR3 region has 14 residues. The CDR3 nucleotides are TGCAGTGCTAGAGCACAGGGAGGAATCTACGAGCAGTACTTC. Translation: CSARAQGGIYEQYF.

This clonotype came up a few times. The genes are TRBV24-1 and TRBJ2-1; TRBD2 agrees at 11 bases. CDR1 KGHDR and CDR2 SFDVKD come from the germline V gene. With 5 bases clipped from V and 4 bases from J, the junction kept 3 bases outside the gene matches. CDR3 length equals 15 residues. CDR3 nucleotide sequence: TGTGCCACCAGTGGCGGGACTAGCGGATACAATGAGCAGTTCTTC. Encoded protein: CATSGGTSGYNEQFF.

This clonotype appeared a few times. V usage is TRBV7-8 and J usage is TRBJ2-7, with D possibly being TRBD1 or TRBD2 (5 bases each). CDR1 and CDR2 from the germline V gene are SGHVS and FQNEAQ. CDR3 size: 14 residues. Trimming cost V 1 base and J 0 bases, with 7 bases left between them. CDR3 in amino acids: CASSLEGSSYEQYF. DNA of the CDR3: TGTGCCAGCAGCTTAGAGGGGAGCTCCTACGAGCAGTACTTC.

The rearrangement uses TRBV20-1 and TRBJ2-5; D is possibly TRBD1 (5 bases). The CDR3 runs to 14 residues. V lost 2 bases, J lost 4 bases, and 14 bases lay in between. Germline-derived CDR1 and CDR2 are DFQATT and SNEGSKA (reference sequence). The chain's CDR3 is CSARQDTTRETQYF. CDR3 nucleotide sequence: TGCAGTGCTAGACAGGACACCACCAGAGAGACCCAGTACTTC.

A few counts support this clonotype. J is TRBJ1-4 and V is TRBV3-1; no clear D gene. V gave up 4 bases and J gave up 7 bases, with 19 bases separating them. Per germline, CDR1 LGHDT and CDR2 YNNKEL (reference sequence). This CDR3 has 16 amino acids. The CDR3 sequence is CASSRGSPGLGEKLFF. In nucleotides, the CDR3 is TGTGCCAGCAGCCGAGGCAGCCCGGGCCTTGGTGAAAAACTGTTTTTT.

This rearrangement joins TRBV6-6 to TRBJ2-7; D not resolved. V was trimmed by 5 bases and J by 2 bases, leaving 7 bases between them. The CDR3 runs 12 residues. CDR1 MNHNY and CDR2 SVGAGI come from the germline V gene (reference sequence). This chain's CDR3 is CASSRQTYEQYF. In nucleotides, the CDR3 is TGTGCCAGCAGTCGCCAGACCTACGAGCAGTACTTC.

The chain couples TRBV18 to TRBJ2-1; D remains unclear. This CDR3 is built from 11 residues. Trimming cost V 4 bases and J 10 bases, with 8 bases left between them. Germline CDR1 reads KGHSH; CDR2 reads LQKENI. CDR3 coding DNA: TGTGCCAGCTCACAACAGATCGAGCAGTTCTTC. Its translation: CASSQQIEQFF.

This clonotype was found a few times. The chain joins TRBV7-6 to TRBJ2-2; 9 bases map to TRBD2. CDR1 SGHVS and CDR2 FNYEAQ come from the germline V gene. V shed 4 bases and J 6 bases; nucleotides not matched to a gene: 6. This CDR3 is built from 15 residues. CDR3 in DNA: TGTGCCAGCAGCTATAGCGGGAGCGGCTCCGGGGAGCTGTTTTTT. Protein product: CASSYSGSGSGELFF.

The table lists this clonotype with a few counts. J is TRBJ2-7 and V is TRBV7-2; maybe TRBD2 (6 bases). Trimming removed 5 bases from V and 3 bases from J, with 17 bases in between. Germline V gene data show CDR1 as SGHTA and CDR2 as FQGNSA. This CDR3 is 15 amino acids long. CDR3 DNA sequence: TGTGCCAGCAGCCAGATGGCCGGGGGTATCTACGAGCAGTACTTC. Translated, it gives CASSQMAGGIYEQYF.

This clonotype was counted only a few times. The V call is TRBV7-6, the J call TRBJ1-5; TRBD1 might be the D (5 bases). Trimming pared 6 bases from V and 7 bases from J, leaving 19 bases between. Germline loops: CDR1 SGHVS, CDR2 FNYEAQ. This CDR3 contains 15 residues. This CDR3 is CASRPGRAELQPQHF. CDR3 nucleotide sequence: TGTGCCAGCAGACCGGGACGGGCAGAATTACAGCCCCAGCATTTT.